This TCR beta chain was profiled in a study of T cell repertoires in cytomegalovirus infection. TCRdb itself ran the reads through MiXCR, one entry per CDR3 protein. The table lists about 230,000 distinct CDR3 sequences, 22% of them singletons. The CDR3 has 14 residues. The V and J ends lost 4 bases and 2 bases, in that order; junction bases with no gene match: 4. Germline-derived CDR1 and CDR2 are SGHDT and YYEEEE. This chain connects TRBV5-6 to TRBJ2-7, with 9 bases identical to TRBD2. Sequenced: CD8+ T cells from PBMCs. The origin of this receptor is a human donor in good health (CMV status not recorded). Some clones in this sample may be carry-over from other donors' samples. Written as DNA, the CDR3 is TGTGCCAGCAGCGTGACTAGCGGACCCTACGAGCAGTACTTC. Translating gives CASSVTSGPYEQYF. The full variable domain, rest sourced from reference TRBV5-6 and TRBJ2-7, is DAGVTQSPTHLIKTRGQQVTLRCSPKSGHDTVSWYQQALGQGPQFIFQYYEEEERQRGNFPDRFSGHQFPNYSSELNVNALLLGDSALYLCASSVTSGPYEQYFGPGTRLTVT.